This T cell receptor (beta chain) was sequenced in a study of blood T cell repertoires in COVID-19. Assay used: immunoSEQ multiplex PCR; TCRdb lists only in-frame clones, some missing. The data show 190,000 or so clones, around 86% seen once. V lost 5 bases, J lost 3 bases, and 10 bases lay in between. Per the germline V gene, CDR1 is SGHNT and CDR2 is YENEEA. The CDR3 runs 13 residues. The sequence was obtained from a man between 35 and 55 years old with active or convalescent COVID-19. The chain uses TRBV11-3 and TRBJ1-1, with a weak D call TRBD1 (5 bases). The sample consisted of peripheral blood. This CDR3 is CASSLDRDTEAFF. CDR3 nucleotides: TGTGCCAGCAGCCTCGACAGAGACACTGAAGCTTTCTTT. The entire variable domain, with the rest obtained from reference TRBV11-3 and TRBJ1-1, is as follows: EAGVVQSPRYKIIEKKQPVAFWCNPISGHNTLYWYLQNLGQGPELLIRYENEEAVDDSQLPKDRFSAERLKGVDSTLKIQPAELGDSAVYLCASSLDRDTEAFFGQGTRLTVV.